Following are 12 T cell receptor beta chains from one sample sequenced in a study of T cells after yellow fever vaccination. TCRdb re-analysed the 5' RACE reads in MiXCR, keeping a single row per CDR3 protein. The repertoire includes 200,000 to 300,000 distinct CDR3 sequences, more than 6.5% of them detected once, and more than 0.85% sits in the top ten. The source was CD4+ T cells sorted from PBMCs, collected on the day of the yellow fever booster vaccination. The receptors here all came from a young man who received the YFV17D yellow fever vaccine.

CDR3 loop: CASSQGKDYEQYF. CDR3 nucleotides: TGCGCCAGCAGCCAAGGAAAAGACTACGAGCAGTACTTC. The chain has TRBV4-3 and TRBJ2-7; D unresolved. V lost 1 base, J lost 3 bases, and 7 bases lay in between. This CDR3 is built from 13 residues. Germline-derived CDR1 and CDR2 are LGHNA and YSLEER.

The genes are TRBV7-2 and TRBJ1-1; the D gene is possibly TRBD1 (5 bases). Germline V CDR1 and CDR2: SGHTA, FQGNSA. The CDR3 loop spans 14 amino acids. V shed 4 bases and J shed 4 bases, with 13 bases lying between them. This CDR3 reads CASSYLREGTEAFF. The CDR3 DNA is TGTGCCAGCAGCTACCTCAGGGAGGGCACTGAAGCTTTCTTT.

This clonotype has a handful of counts. The chain is built from TRBV7-9 and TRBJ1-6; D might be TRBD1 (5 bases). This CDR3 has 13 residues. Germline-derived CDR1 and CDR2 are SEHNR and FQNEAQ (reference sequence). Trimming took 1 base from V and 14 from J, leaving 12 bases between them. The CDR3 region has the DNA TGTGCCAGCAGCTTAGGCCCCTGGGGGTCCCTCCACTTT. The encoded protein is CASSLGPWGSLHF.

This rearrangement joins TRBV7-2 to TRBJ2-1; TRBD2 is a possible D gene (6 bases). This CDR3 comprises 14 residues. From germline, CDR1 is SGHTA and CDR2 FQGNSA. V shed 0 bases and J shed 8 bases, with 11 bases lying between them. DNA for the CDR3: TGTGCCAGCAGCTTAGCTACTAGCTGGCATGAGCAGTTCTTC. Protein sequence: CASSLATSWHEQFF.

V gene TRBV3-1 combines with J gene TRBJ2-7; D uncertain. Trimming took off 5 bases at V and 0 bases at J, with 5 bases between the two ends. Germline V gives CDR1 LGHDT, CDR2 YNNKEL (reference sequence). The CDR3 runs to 12 residues. The CDR3 sequence is CASSDSSYEQYF. CDR3 sequence (DNA): TGTGCCAGCAGCGATAGCTCCTACGAGCAGTACTTC.

This clonotype has a count of ten or more. This chain joins TRBV21-1 and TRBJ2-5. TRBV21-1 is noted as a pseudogene. The CDR3 spans 16 residues. The CDR3 DNA sequence: TGTGCCAGCAGCAAGGGTGTCGAACAACTCCAAGAGACCCAGTACTTC. Its translation: CASSKGVEQLQETQYF.

This clonotype was observed at least ten times. The CDR3 DNA is TGTGCCAGCACCCGAGAGAACGAGCAGTACTTC. This translates into CASTRENEQYF. V and J are TRBV12-3 or TRBV12-4 and TRBJ2-7; no firm D call. The CDR3 extends over 11 amino acids. The V end lost 7 bases, the J end lost 5 bases, and 9 bases lay between the germline ends.

This clonotype was seen at least ten times. The V gene is TRBV24-1, the J gene TRBJ2-1; 7 positions match TRBD2. CDR3 length equals 13 residues. J lost 13 bases, V lost 2 bases, and 7 bases had no gene match. Germline CDR1 KGHDR, CDR2 SFDVKD. The CDR3, as DNA: TGTGCCACCAGTGATTGGGCTAGCGGATTCCAGTTCTTC. It specifies CATSDWASGFQFF.

This chain connects TRBV30 to TRBJ2-3; D unclear. V was cut by 5 bases and J by 0 bases, with 12 bases left in between. This CDR3 region has 14 residues. Germline V CDR1 and CDR2: GTSNPN, SVGIG (reference sequence). CDR3 sequence reads: CAWRPPLSTDTQYF. In DNA, the CDR3 is TGTGCCTGGCGACCCCCCCTAAGCACAGATACGCAGTATTTT. The whole variable domain, remainder taken from reference TRBV30 and TRBJ2-3, is SQTIHQWPATLVQPVGSPLSLECTVEGTSNPNLYWYRQAAGRGLQLLFYSVGIGQISSEVPQNLSASRPQDRQFILSSKKLLLSDSGFYLCAWRPPLSTDTQYFGPGTRLTVL.

This clonotype was recorded at least ten times. This chain connects TRBV20-1 to TRBJ2-5, with TRBD2 as a possible D gene (6 bases). This CDR3 is built from 14 residues. Germline CDR1 reads DFQATT; CDR2 reads SNEGSKA (reference sequence). The V end lost 3 bases, the J end lost 0 bases, and 11 bases lay between the germline ends. The CDR3 protein is CSASGGTNQETQYF. CDR3 nucleotides: TGCAGTGCTAGTGGCGGGACCAACCAAGAGACCCAGTACTTC.

V and J are TRBV24-1 and TRBJ2-1; D ambiguous. The CDR3 runs 13 residues. V was trimmed by 9 bases and J by 0 bases, leaving 8 bases between them. Germline V CDR1 and CDR2: KGHDR, SFDVKD. Here the CDR3 reads CATSADSYNEQFF. CDR3 nucleotide sequence: TGTGCCACCTCGGCAGACTCCTACAATGAGCAGTTCTTC.

This clonotype occurred a few times. The CDR3 DNA is TGTGCCAGCAGCGTGTACGACAGCGCCCACACTGAAGCTTTCTTT. Translation: CASSVYDSAHTEAFF. This chain links TRBV9 with TRBJ1-1; tentatively, D is TRBD1 (5 bases). This CDR3 spans 15 amino acids. Germline V lookup: CDR1 SGDLS, CDR2 YYNGEE. Trimming removed 2 bases at V and 3 bases at J, with 14 bases between.